These 21 T cell receptor beta chains share one sample of origin, sequenced in a study of cytomegalovirus exposure and HLA in healthy donors. The PCR used 60 Vbeta and 13 Jbeta primers. Sequencing used immunoSEQ multiplex PCR; TCRdb keeps in-frame clones, though not all of them. Counted here are some 110,000 clones, roughly 77% occurring once; the ten biggest clones make up around 2.5%. Sequencing was performed on PBMCs. These receptors were collected from a man aged 35 to 55 in good health and CMV-seronegative.

V is TRBV10-3 and J is TRBJ2-3; D is perhaps TRBD2 (5 bases). Trimming removed 2 bases from V and 6 bases from J, with 24 bases in between. Per the germline V gene, CDR1 is ENHRY and CDR2 is SYGVKD. The CDR3 loop spans 18 amino acids. CDR3 DNA sequence: TGTGCCATCAGTGAGCAGGCCCGGGGTGTGCTCGGGTCGGATACGCAGTATTTT. This translates into CAISEQARGVLGSDTQYF.

This chain uses TRBV4-1 with TRBJ2-7; 8 nucleotides match TRBD1. Per the germline V gene, CDR1 is MGHRA and CDR2 is YSYEKL. J gave up 3 bases and V 0 bases, and 4 bases lay outside the gene matches. CDR3 length: 15 residues. The CDR3 DNA reads TGCGCCAGCAGCCAAGATCCAGGGGGCAGCTACGAGCAGTACTTC. Its protein product is CASSQDPGGSYEQYF.

The chain links TRBV6-5 to TRBJ1-1; TRBD1 is a possible D gene (5 bases). V was trimmed by 2 bases and J by 0 bases, leaving 10 bases between them. The CDR3 contains 15 residues. Germline assignment: CDR1 MNHEY and CDR2 SVGAGI. CDR3: CASSYDTGMNTEAFF. DNA for the CDR3: TGTGCCAGCAGTTACGATACAGGCATGAACACTGAAGCTTTCTTT.

The V gene is TRBV6-5, the J gene TRBJ2-1, with a tentative D call TRBD1 (6 bases). CDR3 size: 12 residues. CDR1 is MNHEY and CDR2 is SVGAGI in the germline V gene. V was clipped by 6 bases and J by 13 bases, with 16 bases between them. CDR3 residues: CASRRTEDKQFF. In DNA form, the CDR3 reads TGTGCCAGCAGACGGACAGAAGACAAACAGTTCTTC.

The V and J genes are TRBV6-5 and TRBJ1-2, with no clear D. Looked up from germline, CDR1 is MNHEY and CDR2 is SVGAGI. This CDR3 has 12 amino acids. Deletions cut 6 bases from V and 0 bases from J, with 5 bases between. The CDR3 loop reads CASRLPNYGYTF. CDR3 in DNA: TGTGCCAGCAGACTGCCTAACTATGGCTACACCTTC.

The chain employs TRBV7-8 and TRBJ2-5, with D possibly matching TRBD1 (6 bases). There are 15 residues in the CDR3. From germline, CDR1 is SGHVS and CDR2 FQNEAQ. Trimming stripped 0 bases from V and 3 bases from J, with 11 bases between. This CDR3 reads CASSLALGAEETQYF. The DNA for the CDR3 is TGTGCCAGCAGCTTAGCTCTGGGGGCAGAAGAGACCCAGTACTTC.

The V call is TRBV4-1, the J call TRBJ1-2; no firm D call. Germline V gives CDR1 MGHRA, CDR2 YSYEKL. The CDR3 spans 14 residues. Between the trimmed V and J ends, which lost 3 bases and 8 bases, there was a span of 16 bases. The CDR3 here is CASSHPWISGGYTF. DNA of the CDR3: TGCGCCAGCAGCCACCCCTGGATCTCGGGGGGCTACACCTTC.

The rearrangement uses TRBV27 and TRBJ1-5; TRBD1 is a possible D gene (6 bases). The V gene lost 6 bases and the J gene lost 0 bases, with 18 bases spanning the gap. CDR1 and CDR2 from the germline V gene are MNHEY and SMNVEV (reference sequence). The CDR3 runs 17 residues. CDR3 nucleotides: TGTGCCAGCAGGATCGGGACATCCGAAAATAGCAATCAGCCCCAGCATTTT. It codes for CASRIGTSENSNQPQHF.

This sequence joins TRBV27 and TRBJ1-2; 10 bases align to TRBD1. Germline trimming cut 5 bases from V and 6 bases from J; bases unmatched to any gene: 9. The CDR3 is 15 amino acids. In germline, CDR1 is MNHEY, CDR2 SMNVEV (reference sequence). The CDR3 loop is CASSGPTGTGDGYTF. In nucleotides, the CDR3 is TGTGCCAGCAGTGGGCCCACCGGGACAGGGGATGGCTACACCTTC.

The chain joins TRBV7-2 to TRBJ1-3, with D possibly TRBD1 on 6 matching bases. Germline CDR1 SGHTA, CDR2 FQGNSA. CDR3 size: 14 residues. Trimming removed 5 bases at V and 0 bases at J, with 8 bases between. In DNA form, the CDR3 reads TGTGCCAGCAGCCAACAGGGCTCTGGAAACACCATATATTTT. The encoded protein is CASSQQGSGNTIYF.

This clone was counted once. The chain joins TRBV6-6 to TRBJ2-7; TRBD1 matches at 9 bases. Trimming cost V 2 bases and J 3 bases; bases outside gene matches: 5. CDR3 length equals 15 residues. The V gene's germline CDR1 is MNHNY and CDR2 SVGAGI (reference sequence). The CDR3 region is CASSYGSTGGYEQYF. CDR3 nucleotides: TGTGCCAGCAGTTACGGTTCGACAGGGGGCTACGAGCAGTACTTC.

V and J are TRBV19 and TRBJ1-3, with 9 bases identical to TRBD1. Germline values: CDR1 LNHDA, CDR2 SQIVND (reference sequence). There are 16 residues in the CDR3. V dropped 6 bases and J dropped 0; count of bases not matched to a gene: 6. CDR3 in DNA: TGTGCCAGTAGAACAGGGGGCCCGATCTCTGGAAACACCATATATTTT. Translating gives CASRTGGPISGNTIYF.

This chain links TRBV19 with TRBJ1-1; TRBD1 might be the D (5 bases). This CDR3 is built from 15 residues. Per germline, CDR1 LNHDA and CDR2 SQIVND (reference sequence). V was pared by 5 bases and J by 1 base, with 14 bases between. In DNA form, the CDR3 reads TGTGCCAGTAGTGACCCCGGGGGACGGAACACTGAAGCTTTCTTT. It yields the protein CASSDPGGRNTEAFF. The full variable domain, with the rest looked up from reference TRBV19 and TRBJ1-1, is DGGITQSPKYLFRKEGQNVTLSCEQNLNHDAMYWYRQDPGQGLRLIYYSQIVNDFQKGDIAEGYSVSREKKESFPLTVTSAQKNPTAFYLCASSDPGGRNTEAFFGQGTRLTVV.

This clone was observed a few times. The chain carries TRBV28 and TRBJ1-2, with D possibly matching TRBD1 (6 bases). The V gene's germline CDR1 is MDHEN and CDR2 SYDVKM. The CDR3 length is 14 residues. V lost 4 bases and J 8 bases, leaving 17 bases between the germline ends. This CDR3 is CASSWGGQPGGYTF. CDR3 bases: TGTGCCAGCAGTTGGGGGGGCCAGCCTGGGGGCTACACCTTC.

For this clone: At one boundary the junction diverges from the germline segment, which might be a read error. Other DNA sequences in this sample translate to the same CDR3. The V and J genes are TRBV5-6 and TRBJ1-2, with D unclear. Germline CDR1 reads SGHDT; CDR2 reads YYEEEE. The CDR3 spans 15 residues. The CDR3 sequence is CASSPALGVAYGYTF. For the CDR3, the DNA is TGTGCCAGCAGTCCGGCCCTGGGAGTTGCCTATGGCTACACCTTT. Using reference TRBV5-6 and TRBJ1-2 for the parts outside the CDR3, the full variable domain is DAGVTQSPTHLIKTRGQQVTLRCSPKSGHDTVSWYQQALGQGPQFIFQYYEEEERQRGNFPDRFSGHQFPNYSSELNVNALLLGDSALYLCASSPALGVAYGYTFGSGTRLTVV.

This clone was observed a few times. The chain links TRBV21-1 to TRBJ2-7; the table's D call of TRBD1 was not tested on the DNA. TRBV21-1 is marked as a pseudogene. The CDR3 loop spans 13 amino acids. The CDR3 DNA reads as TGTGCCAGCAGCTCCCGACAGCACTACGAGCAGTACTTC. Amino acids: CASSSRQHYEQYF.

The chain couples TRBV27 to TRBJ2-3; 9 nucleotides line up with TRBD1. The CDR3 runs to 16 residues. Germline V gene data show CDR1 as MNHEY and CDR2 as SMNVEV (reference sequence). The ends lost 2 bases at V and 1 base at J; junction bases unmatched: 4. CDR3 amino acids: CASSLDRGYGTDTQYF. The CDR3 nucleotides are TGTGCCAGCAGTTTAGACAGGGGGTACGGCACAGATACGCAGTATTTT.

The chain uses TRBV6-1 and TRBJ2-3, with 9 bases aligning to TRBD2. The V and J ends lost 4 bases and 2 bases, in that order; junction bases with no gene match: 4. Germline CDR1 is MNHNS and CDR2 is SASEGT. This CDR3 spans 15 amino acids. As DNA, the CDR3 is TGTGCCAGCAGTGCTAGCGGGGCTTTCACAGATACGCAGTATTTT. Protein sequence: CASSASGAFTDTQYF.

V gene TRBV5-5 combines with J gene TRBJ2-7, with 9 bases lining up with TRBD1. CDR1 and CDR2 (germline): SGHKS, YYEKEE (reference sequence). Germline trimming cut 4 bases from V and 2 bases from J; bases unmatched to any gene: 7. The CDR3 loop spans 15 amino acids. In DNA, the CDR3 is TGTGCCAGCAGCAGAGCCTGGACAGGGGCCTACGAGCAGTACTTC. It codes for CASSRAWTGAYEQYF.

This chain joins TRBV25-1 and TRBJ1-2; perhaps TRBD1 as D (5 bases). The CDR3 is 17 amino acids. Trimming pared 4 bases from V and 0 bases from J, leaving 18 bases between. Germline CDR1 is MGHDK and CDR2 is SYGVNS. CDR3 in amino acids: CASSATGGGHSNYGYTF. CDR3 sequence (DNA): TGTGCCAGCAGTGCCACCGGGGGGGGTCACTCTAACTATGGCTACACCTTC.

Comments on this clone: The junction differs from germline at one of its ends, possibly a read error. The chain has TRBV19 and TRBJ1-5; 7 nucleotides agree with TRBD1. The CDR3 is 14 residues long. CDR1 and CDR2 (germline): LNHDA, SQIVND (reference sequence). The CDR3 loop reads CASSVDRDYQPQHF. DNA for the CDR3: TGTGCCAGTAGTGTAGACAGGGATTATCAGCCCCAGCATTTT.